What follows describes a single T cell receptor beta chain. The sample carries other DNA sequences with the same CDR3. Produced via immunoSEQ multiplex PCR; TCRdb's table is partial and in-frame only. The repertoire holds around 1,100,000 clones, roughly 80% seen once, with 0.89% in the top ten. These data belong to a study of shared clonotypes between healthy human individuals. The V gene's germline CDR1 is SGHVS and CDR2 FQNEAQ. The trim removed 5 bases at V and 4 bases at J, leaving 3 bases unmatched. The CDR3 spans 13 residues. The source material was memory CD4+ T cells from PBMCs. Noted subset: CD45RA-negative fraction. This TCR was recovered from a young man in good health. Some clones in this sample may be carry-over from other donors' samples. The gene calls are TRBV7-8 and TRBJ1-2; TRBD1 matches at 8 bases. CDR3 sequence (DNA): TGTGCCAGCAGCCCCGACAGGGGCTATGGCTACACCTTC. It yields the protein CASSPDRGYGYTF.